Described below is a single T cell receptor (beta chain) sequence and its context. No antigen is known for it. Base qualities are not recorded, but no much larger clone differs from it by a single base. CDR3 length: 15 amino acids, cysteine to phenylalanine. The DNA shown is the 45-base CDR3, in frame from base 1. CDR1 and CDR2, looked up from the germline V gene, are MGHRA and YSYEKL. Between the V and J ends, shortened by 0 bases and 0 bases respectively, the junction contains 8 bases. The data belong to a study of early T cells in non-severe SARS-CoV-2 infection (dated by TCRdb to about 2021). In the study overall: Bulk RNA from unsorted whole blood was used for TCR sequencing, so alpha and beta chains could not be paired. Summary of the overall study and its limitations: VDJdb matching was skewed toward anti-spike CD8 responses and likely underestimated virus-specific expansions by missing private and CD4 specificities.

Receptor amplification or capture employed 5' RACE. The sequencing machine was a NextSeq 500. To correct for sequencing error and PCR bias, the TCR library protocol tagged individual cDNA molecules with unique molecular identifiers. Both TCR alpha and beta chains were sequenced, and tight co-correlation was observed between alpha and beta sequence abundances in each sample. The study's processing was this. Decombinator V4 was used to perform V gene, J gene and CDR3 annotation of TCR sequences. Expanded TCRs were defined as changing significantly between any two time points under a Poisson model with p below 0.0001. TCR abundances were normalised to the total number of TCRs sequenced in each sample and reported as counts per million. MAIT TCRs were defined by TRAV1-2 paired with TRAJ12, TRAJ20 or TRAJ33, and iNKT TCRs by TRAV10 paired with TRAJ18. A search of VDJdb, accessed on 1 November 2021, was run for TCRs annotated to CMV, EBV and SARS-CoV-2, with TCRs annotated for multiple antigens excluded. TCRdb trimmed public reads at Q25 via fastp, called clones via MiXCR and kept in-frame beta chains. Rows are unified per CDR3 protein, each entry keeping the most common DNA and genes. These V and J calls are TCRdb output, not the study's own analysis. This sample comprises tens of thousands of distinct CDR3 sequences, over 8% of them detected only once. The ten largest make up around 15% of the sample.

The study was a case-control design nested within a healthcare worker cohort in London, UK, with weekly nasopharyngeal swab PCR tests and blood sampling. Between 23 and 31 March 2020, the week of the UK lockdown, healthcare workers were enrolled and then followed up weekly for as long as 16 weeks. The chain links TRBV4-1 with TRBJ1-2; the D gene remains uncertain. The receptor comes from an adult who was a healthcare worker with PCR-confirmed SARS-CoV-2 infection or an uninfected control (not recorded which). This specimen was whole blood, taken at baseline. The CDR3 protein sequence reads: CASSQDLATNYGYTF. The nucleotides are TGCGCCAGCAGCCAAGACCTGGCTACTAACTATGGCTACACCTTC.